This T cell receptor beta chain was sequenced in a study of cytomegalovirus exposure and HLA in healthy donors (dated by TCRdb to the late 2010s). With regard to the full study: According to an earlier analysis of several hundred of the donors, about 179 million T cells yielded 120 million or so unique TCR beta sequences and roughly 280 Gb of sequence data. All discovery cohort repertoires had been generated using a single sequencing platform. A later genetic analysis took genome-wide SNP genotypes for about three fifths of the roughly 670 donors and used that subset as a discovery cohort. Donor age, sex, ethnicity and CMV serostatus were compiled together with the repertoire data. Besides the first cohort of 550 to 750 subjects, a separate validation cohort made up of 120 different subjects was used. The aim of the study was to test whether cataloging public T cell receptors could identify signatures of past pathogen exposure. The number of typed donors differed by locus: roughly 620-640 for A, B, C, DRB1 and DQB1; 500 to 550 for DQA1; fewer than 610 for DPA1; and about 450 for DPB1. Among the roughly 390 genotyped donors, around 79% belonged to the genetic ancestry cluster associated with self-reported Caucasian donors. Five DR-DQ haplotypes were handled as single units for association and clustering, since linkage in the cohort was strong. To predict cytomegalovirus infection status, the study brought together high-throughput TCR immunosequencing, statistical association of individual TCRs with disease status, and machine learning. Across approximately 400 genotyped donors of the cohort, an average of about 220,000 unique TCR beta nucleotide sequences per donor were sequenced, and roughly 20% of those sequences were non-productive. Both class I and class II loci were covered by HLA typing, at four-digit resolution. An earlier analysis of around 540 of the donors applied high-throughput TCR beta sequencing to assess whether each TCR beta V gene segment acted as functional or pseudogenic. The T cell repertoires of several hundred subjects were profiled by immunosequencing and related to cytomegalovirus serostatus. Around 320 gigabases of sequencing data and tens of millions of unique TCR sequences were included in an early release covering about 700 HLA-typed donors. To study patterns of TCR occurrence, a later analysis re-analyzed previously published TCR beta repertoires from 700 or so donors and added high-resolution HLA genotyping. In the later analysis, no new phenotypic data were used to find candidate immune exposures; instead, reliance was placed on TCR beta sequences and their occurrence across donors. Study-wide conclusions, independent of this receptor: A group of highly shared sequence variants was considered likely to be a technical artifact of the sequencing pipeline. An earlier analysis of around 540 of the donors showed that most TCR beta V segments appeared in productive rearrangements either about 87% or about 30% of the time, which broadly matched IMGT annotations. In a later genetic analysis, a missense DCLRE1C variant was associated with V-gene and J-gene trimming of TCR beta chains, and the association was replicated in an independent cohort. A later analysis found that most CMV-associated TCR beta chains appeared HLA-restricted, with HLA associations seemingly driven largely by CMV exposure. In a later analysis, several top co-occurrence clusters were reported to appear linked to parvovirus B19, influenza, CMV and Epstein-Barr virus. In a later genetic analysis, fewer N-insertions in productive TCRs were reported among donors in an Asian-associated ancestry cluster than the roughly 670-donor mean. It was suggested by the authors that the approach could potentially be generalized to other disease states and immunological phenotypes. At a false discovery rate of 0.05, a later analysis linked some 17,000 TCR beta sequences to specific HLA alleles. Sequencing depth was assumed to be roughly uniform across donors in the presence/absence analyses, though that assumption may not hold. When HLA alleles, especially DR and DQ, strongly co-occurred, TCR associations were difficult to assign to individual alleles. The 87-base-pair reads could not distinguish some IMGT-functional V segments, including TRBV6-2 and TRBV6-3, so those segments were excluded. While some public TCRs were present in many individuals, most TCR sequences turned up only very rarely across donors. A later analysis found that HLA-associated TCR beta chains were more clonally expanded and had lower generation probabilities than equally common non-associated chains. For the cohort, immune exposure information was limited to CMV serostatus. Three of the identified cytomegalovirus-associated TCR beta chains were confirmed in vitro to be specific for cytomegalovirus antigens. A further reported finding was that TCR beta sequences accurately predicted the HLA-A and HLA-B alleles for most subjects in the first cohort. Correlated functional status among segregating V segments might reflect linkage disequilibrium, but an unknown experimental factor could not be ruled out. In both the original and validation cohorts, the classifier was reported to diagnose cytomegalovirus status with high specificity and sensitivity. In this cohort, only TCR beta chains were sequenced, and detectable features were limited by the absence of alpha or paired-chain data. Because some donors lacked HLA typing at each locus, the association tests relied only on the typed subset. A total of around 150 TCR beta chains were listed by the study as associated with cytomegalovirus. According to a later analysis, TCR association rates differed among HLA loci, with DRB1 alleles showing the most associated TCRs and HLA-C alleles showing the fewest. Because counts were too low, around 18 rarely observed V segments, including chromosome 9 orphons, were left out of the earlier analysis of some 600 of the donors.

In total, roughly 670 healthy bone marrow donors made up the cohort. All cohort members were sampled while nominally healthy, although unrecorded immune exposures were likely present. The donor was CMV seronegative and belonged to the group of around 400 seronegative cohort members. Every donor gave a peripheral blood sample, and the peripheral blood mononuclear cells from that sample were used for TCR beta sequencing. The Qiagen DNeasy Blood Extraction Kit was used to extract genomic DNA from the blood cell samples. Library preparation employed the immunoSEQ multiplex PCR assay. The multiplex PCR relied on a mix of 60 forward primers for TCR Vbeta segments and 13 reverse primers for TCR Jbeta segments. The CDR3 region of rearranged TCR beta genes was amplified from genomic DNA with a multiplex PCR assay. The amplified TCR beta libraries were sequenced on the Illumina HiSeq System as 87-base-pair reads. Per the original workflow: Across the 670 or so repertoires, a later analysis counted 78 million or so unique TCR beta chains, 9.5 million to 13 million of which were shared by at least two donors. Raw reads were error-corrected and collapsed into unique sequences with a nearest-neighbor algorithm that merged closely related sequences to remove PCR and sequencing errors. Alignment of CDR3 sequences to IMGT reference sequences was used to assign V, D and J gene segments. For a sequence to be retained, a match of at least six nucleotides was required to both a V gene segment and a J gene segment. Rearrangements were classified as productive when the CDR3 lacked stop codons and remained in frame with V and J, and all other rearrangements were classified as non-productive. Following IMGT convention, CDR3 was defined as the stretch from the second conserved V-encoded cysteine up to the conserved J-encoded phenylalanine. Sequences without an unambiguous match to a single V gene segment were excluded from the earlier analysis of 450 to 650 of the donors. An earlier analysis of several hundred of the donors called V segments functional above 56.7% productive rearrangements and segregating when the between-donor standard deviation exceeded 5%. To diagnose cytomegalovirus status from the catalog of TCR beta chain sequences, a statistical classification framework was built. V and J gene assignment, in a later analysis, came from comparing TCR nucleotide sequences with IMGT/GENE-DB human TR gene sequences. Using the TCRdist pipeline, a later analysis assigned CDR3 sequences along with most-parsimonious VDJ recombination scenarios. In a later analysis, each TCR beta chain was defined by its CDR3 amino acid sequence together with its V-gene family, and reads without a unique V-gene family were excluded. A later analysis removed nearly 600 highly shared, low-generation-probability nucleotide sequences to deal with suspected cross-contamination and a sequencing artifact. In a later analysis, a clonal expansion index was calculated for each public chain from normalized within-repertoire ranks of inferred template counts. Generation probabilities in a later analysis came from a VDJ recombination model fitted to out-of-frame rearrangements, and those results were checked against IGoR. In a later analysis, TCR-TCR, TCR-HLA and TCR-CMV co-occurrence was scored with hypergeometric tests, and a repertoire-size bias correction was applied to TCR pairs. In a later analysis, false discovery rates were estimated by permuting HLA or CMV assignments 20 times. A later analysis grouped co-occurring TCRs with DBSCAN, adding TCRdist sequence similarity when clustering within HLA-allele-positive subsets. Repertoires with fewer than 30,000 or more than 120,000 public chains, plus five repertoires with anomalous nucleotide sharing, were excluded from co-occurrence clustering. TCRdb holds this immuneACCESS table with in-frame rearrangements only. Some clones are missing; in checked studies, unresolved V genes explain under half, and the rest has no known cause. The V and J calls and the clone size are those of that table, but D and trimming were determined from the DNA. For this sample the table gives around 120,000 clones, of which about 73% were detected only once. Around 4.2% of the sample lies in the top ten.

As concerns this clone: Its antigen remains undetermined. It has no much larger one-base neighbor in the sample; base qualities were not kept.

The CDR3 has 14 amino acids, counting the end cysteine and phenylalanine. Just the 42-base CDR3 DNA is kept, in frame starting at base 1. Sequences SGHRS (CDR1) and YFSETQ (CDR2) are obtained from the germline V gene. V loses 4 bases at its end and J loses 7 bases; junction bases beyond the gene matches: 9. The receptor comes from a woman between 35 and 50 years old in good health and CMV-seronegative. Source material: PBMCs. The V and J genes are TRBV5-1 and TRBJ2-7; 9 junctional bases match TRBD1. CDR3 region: CASSTDRGGLEQYF. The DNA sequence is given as TGCGCCAGCAGCACGGACAGGGGAGGGCTAGAGCAGTACTTC.